Below, 22 T cell receptor beta chains from the same sample are listed, as sequenced in a study of T cell repertoires in cytomegalovirus infection. Using its own MiXCR run on the reads, TCRdb lists one record per CDR3 protein. The table includes about 310,000 distinct CDR3 sequences, 25% detected once. These TCRs are of unknown antigen specificity. The material sequenced was cultured PBMCs, taken from culture after CMV antigen stimulation. These receptor sequences come from a human donor in good health (CMV status not recorded). Some clones in this sample may be carry-over from other donors' samples.

The chain combines TRBV12-3 or TRBV12-4 with TRBJ1-2; 7 bases fit TRBD1. V lost 6 bases and J lost 6; bases outside the gene matches: 7. The length of the CDR3 is 13 residues. The CDR3: CASRRGQGHGYTF. DNA of the CDR3: TGTGCCAGCAGAAGGGGGCAAGGGCATGGCTACACCTTC.

This clonotype showed up just a few times. The chain employs TRBV18 and TRBJ2-7; D remains ambiguous. V lost 3 bases and J lost 3, with 18 bases in between. CDR3 length: 16 amino acids. Germline V gives CDR1 KGHSH, CDR2 LQKENI. The CDR3 DNA sequence: TGTGCCAGCTCACCGGCCGCGAGCCCCATCGGCTACGAGCAGTACTTC. It yields the protein CASSPAASPIGYEQYF.

Many counts were recorded for this clonotype. This chain links TRBV7-8 with TRBJ1-2; tentatively, D is TRBD1 (6 bases). Trimming pared 1 base from V and 4 bases from J, leaving 10 bases between. The CDR3 has 14 amino acids. CDR1 SGHVS and CDR2 FQNEAQ come from the germline V gene. DNA of the CDR3: TGTGCCAGCAGCTTAGATAAAGGGGGCTATGGCTACACCTTC. Translated: CASSLDKGGYGYTF.

This clonotype has a count of ten or more. The V gene is TRBV6-2 or TRBV6-3, the J gene TRBJ2-3; 11 bases are a match to TRBD2. V lost 6 bases to trimming and J lost 13 bases; unmatched junction nucleotides: 9. CDR3 size: 13 residues. Germline V gene lookup returns CDR1 MNHEY and CDR2 SVGEGT. CDR3: CASRRLLAGEEYF. The CDR3 region has the DNA TGTGCCAGCAGAAGGCTACTAGCGGGAGAGGAGTATTTT.

The sample holds a few counts of this clonotype. The chain is built from TRBV7-3 and TRBJ2-1; D ambiguous. CDR1 is SGHTA and CDR2 is FQGTGA in the germline V gene. The V and J ends lost 3 bases and 6 bases respectively, with 9 bases between them. This CDR3 comprises 13 residues. CDR3 coding DNA: TGTGCCAGCAGCTTCCAGCCTATCAATGAGCAGTTCTTC. Protein: CASSFQPINEQFF.

This clonotype was picked up a small number of times. The rearrangement links TRBV4-3 to TRBJ1-4, with 9 bases aligning to TRBD1. Trimming took 2 bases from V and 5 from J; bases not matched to a gene: 6. Germline CDR1 LGHNA, CDR2 YSLEER. The CDR3 spans 16 residues. CDR3 nucleotide sequence: TGCGCCAGCAGCCAACAACTCGGGACAGGGAATGAAAAACTGTTTTTT. Its translation is CASSQQLGTGNEKLFF.

The table lists this clonotype with many counts. The V gene is TRBV12-3 or TRBV12-4, the J gene TRBJ2-2, with D perhaps matching TRBD1 (6 bases). The CDR3 covers 15 residues. V lost 5 bases, J lost 4 bases, and 14 bases lay in between. CDR3 amino acids: CASSPTTGLTGELFF. In DNA form, the CDR3 reads TGTGCCAGCAGTCCTACTACAGGGCTCACCGGGGAGCTGTTTTTT.

CDR3 coding DNA: TGCAGCGTAGTTCCCCGGGACAGGGCCGCTGGGGCCAACGTCCTGACTTTC. Protein: CSVVPRDRAAGANVLTF. The chain joins TRBV29-1 to TRBJ2-6, with 9 bases lining up with TRBD1. CDR1 SQVTM and CDR2 ANQGSEA come from the germline V gene. The CDR3 is 17 residues long. Losses at the gene ends were 6 bases for V and 2 bases for J; bases not matched to a gene: 11.

This clonotype showed up many times. This chain links TRBV7-9 with TRBJ1-1, with TRBD1 identical over 7 bases. The V gene's germline CDR1 is SEHNR and CDR2 FQNEAQ (reference sequence). The CDR3 is made up of 17 amino acids. Trimming took 1 base from V and 1 from J; bases not matched to a gene: 9. CDR3 region: CASSLGAGGRTNTEAFF. CDR3 sequence (DNA): TGTGCCAGCAGCTTAGGGGCAGGGGGACGCACGAACACTGAAGCTTTCTTT.

The rearrangement joins TRBV12-5 to TRBJ2-7, with D possibly TRBD1 on 6 matching bases. Germline-derived CDR1 and CDR2 are LGHNT and FRNRAP. Trimming stripped 4 bases from V and 2 bases from J, with 9 bases between. The CDR3 spans 13 residues. As DNA, the CDR3 is TGTGCTAGTGGTTCAGACAGGACCTACGAGCAGTACGTC. The encoded protein is CASGSDRTYEQYV.

This clonotype was found a few times. J is TRBJ1-4 and V is TRBV7-8; D not resolved. Trimming took 4 bases from V and 7 from J, leaving 7 bases between them. Germline assignment: CDR1 SGHVS and CDR2 FQNEAQ. The CDR3 contains 12 residues. The chain's CDR3 is CASSSTSEKLFF. In nucleotides, the CDR3 is TGTGCCAGCAGCTCAACAAGTGAAAAACTGTTTTTT.

In this sample, this clonotype turned up many times. The chain is built from TRBV12-3 or TRBV12-4 and TRBJ2-3; D uncertain. This CDR3 is built from 14 residues. V gave up 7 bases and J gave up 0 bases, with 11 bases separating them. CDR3 loop: CASTRSLSTDTQYF. For the CDR3, the DNA is TGTGCCAGCACCAGATCTCTTAGCACAGATACGCAGTATTTT.

CDR3 sequence (DNA): TGTGCCAGTTGGACGGAGGAAGATGGCTACACCTTC. Translated, it gives CASWTEEDGYTF. V and J are TRBV28 and TRBJ1-2; D is undetermined. V was pared by 9 bases and J by 6 bases, with 14 bases between. Per the germline V gene, CDR1 is MDHEN and CDR2 is SYDVKM. The CDR3 sequence is 12 residues long.

This clonotype was detected only a few times. The rearrangement joins TRBV5-6 to TRBJ2-1, with a possible D match to TRBD2 (6 bases). Germline values: CDR1 SGHDT, CDR2 YYEEEE. This CDR3 has 14 residues. Trimming pared 4 bases from V and 9 bases from J, leaving 17 bases between. CDR3 DNA: TGTGCCAGCAGCCGGGACTCGTCTAGTGGTGAGCAGTTCTTC. Its translation is CASSRDSSSGEQFF.

This clonotype showed up just a few times. This chain links TRBV7-9 with TRBJ2-3; no clear D gene. Trimming took off 5 bases at V and 5 bases at J, with 17 bases between the two ends. Germline-derived CDR1 and CDR2 are SEHNR and FQNEAQ (reference sequence). This CDR3 has 15 residues. The CDR3 sequence: CASSTRHLPEDTQYF. For the CDR3, the DNA is TGTGCCAGCAGCACAAGACACTTACCGGAAGATACGCAGTATTTT.

Many counts were recorded for this clonotype. The chain employs TRBV7-2 and TRBJ2-1, with D unclear. The length of the CDR3 is 13 residues. The germline V and J ends were trimmed by 1 base and 5 bases, with 6 bases remaining between them. The germline CDR1 and CDR2 sequences are SGHTA and FQGNSA. The DNA for the CDR3 is TGTGCCAGCAGCTTAGGGCCGAACAATGAGCAGTTCTTC. Its protein product is CASSLGPNNEQFF.

This clonotype was observed many times. The V gene is TRBV7-2, the J gene TRBJ2-5; 9 positions match TRBD1. CDR3 length equals 14 residues. V lost 4 bases to trimming and J lost 5 bases; unmatched junction nucleotides: 5. Germline V gene lookup returns CDR1 SGHTA and CDR2 FQGNSA. For the CDR3, the DNA is TGTGCCAGCAGCTCAGACAGGGGGTGGGAGACCCAGTACTTC. Translated: CASSSDRGWETQYF.

The rearrangement links TRBV7-2 to TRBJ2-7, with D hard to call. Trimming shortened V by 1 base and J by 0 bases, and 7 bases separated the two germline ends. This CDR3 has 14 residues. CDR1 and CDR2 (germline): SGHTA, FQGNSA. The CDR3, as DNA: TGTGCCAGCAGCTTAGGCCGATACTCCTACGAGCAGTACTTC. It translates to CASSLGRYSYEQYF.

The gene calls are TRBV20-1 and TRBJ2-7, with a possible D match to TRBD1 (6 bases). V was pared by 1 base and J by 2 bases, with 21 bases between. The CDR3 runs to 17 residues. Germline-derived CDR1 and CDR2 are DFQATT and SNEGSKA (reference sequence). The CDR3 DNA follows: TGCAGTGCTAGAGGGAACCTGATCGGGACATTCCCCTACGAGCAGTACTTC. Protein product: CSARGNLIGTFPYEQYF.

This chain connects TRBV2 to TRBJ2-7, with a weak D call TRBD2 (5 bases). This CDR3 is built from 14 residues. V was shortened by 5 bases and J by 1 base, with 12 bases between the two germline ends. Germline V CDR1 and CDR2: SNHLY, FYNNEI. CDR3 amino acids: CASSKETGSYEQYF. Here the CDR3 DNA reads TGTGCCAGCAGTAAGGAGACGGGGTCCTACGAGCAGTACTTC.

This CDR3 is CASRSDRDSGNTIYF. In DNA form, the CDR3 reads TGCGCCAGCAGATCGGACAGGGACTCTGGAAACACCATATATTTT. This chain uses TRBV4-1 with TRBJ1-3, with 8 bases lining up with TRBD1. V lost 6 bases and J lost 0; bases outside the gene matches: 4. Per the germline V gene, CDR1 is MGHRA and CDR2 is YSYEKL. The CDR3 is 15 residues long.

This clonotype turned up a few times. V gene TRBV9 combines with J gene TRBJ2-3; 9 nucleotides match TRBD2. Germline trimming cut 3 bases from V and 2 bases from J; bases unmatched to any gene: 4. Germline V gene data show CDR1 as SGDLS and CDR2 as YYNGEE. The CDR3 covers 15 residues. CDR3 in DNA: TGTGCCAGCAGCGAGAGCGGGGGGATCACAGATACGCAGTATTTT. Protein sequence: CASSESGGITDTQYF.